The subject of this entry is one T cell receptor beta chain. The TCR beta CDR3 regions underwent amplification using RNA transcripts as the source. First-round RT-PCR targeting the TCR CDR3 was performed with the HTBI primer set. TCRdb reprocessed the multiplex PCR reads with MiXCR, giving one entry per CDR3 protein. The sample records around 600,000 distinct CDR3 sequences, approximately 42% being singletons. CDR1 is SGHDN and CDR2 is FVKESK in the germline V gene. There are 15 residues in the CDR3. V trimming: 0 bases; J trimming: 9 bases; junction bases outside the gene matches: 5. This sample stems from a study of T cells in Graves' hyperthyroidism and ophthalmopathy.

The source of this sequence is an adult man with Graves' disease, either hyperthyroidism or ophthalmopathy (not recorded which). V is TRBV14 and J is TRBJ2-5; TRBD2 matches 12 bases. Sequenced sample: peripheral blood or thyroid tissue (not recorded which). CDR3 sequence (DNA): TGTGCCAGCAGCCAAGAAGGCGCTAGCGGGAGGGCCCAGTACTTC. It translates to CASSQEGASGRAQYF.